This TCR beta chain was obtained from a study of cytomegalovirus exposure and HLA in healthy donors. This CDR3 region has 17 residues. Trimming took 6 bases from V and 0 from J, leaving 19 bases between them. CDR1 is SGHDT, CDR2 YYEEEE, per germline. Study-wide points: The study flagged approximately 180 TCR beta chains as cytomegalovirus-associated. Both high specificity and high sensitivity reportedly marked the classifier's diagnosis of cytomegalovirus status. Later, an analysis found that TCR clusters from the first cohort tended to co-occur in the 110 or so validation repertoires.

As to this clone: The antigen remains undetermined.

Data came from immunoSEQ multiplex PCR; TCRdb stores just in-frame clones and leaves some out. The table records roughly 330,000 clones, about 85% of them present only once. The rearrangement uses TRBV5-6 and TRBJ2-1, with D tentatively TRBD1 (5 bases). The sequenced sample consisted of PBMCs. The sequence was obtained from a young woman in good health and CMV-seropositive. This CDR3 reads CASKRLTALSSYNEQFF. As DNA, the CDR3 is TGTGCCAGCAAGAGATTGACAGCCCTGAGCTCCTACAATGAGCAGTTCTTC.